This TCR beta chain was sequenced for a study of a mutant IDH1 vaccine in newly diagnosed glioma. Study-wide findings and caveats: Detectable vaccine-induced immune responses arose in 80% to 95% of patients.

Specified time point: week 35, safety follow-up. Each dose of the vaccine consisted of 300 ug of mutant IDH1 20-mer peptide, with topical imiquimod. The donor cohort comprised cases of new WHO grade 3 or 4 IDH1-mutant, ATRX-lost astrocytoma. Clones were read by immunoSEQ multiplex PCR, and TCRdb kept only the in-frame ones, dropping some. The repertoire holds 40,000 to 55,000 clones, with around four fifths as singletons. Worth noting for this clone: Its antigen remains unidentified.

V lost 6 bases and J lost 2; bases outside the gene matches: 4. Per germline, CDR1 MNHEY and CDR2 SVGAGI. This CDR3 comprises 14 residues. The J gene is TRBJ1-2, the V gene TRBV6-5; 9 positions match TRBD1. The source was PBMCs, collected from a glioma patient whose treatment included an IDH1 peptide vaccine. This TCR was recovered from a man in his forties with glioma. The CDR3, as DNA: TGTGCCAGCAGCCCGGGACAGGGCAACTATGGCTACACCTTC. This gives the protein CASSPGQGNYGYTF.